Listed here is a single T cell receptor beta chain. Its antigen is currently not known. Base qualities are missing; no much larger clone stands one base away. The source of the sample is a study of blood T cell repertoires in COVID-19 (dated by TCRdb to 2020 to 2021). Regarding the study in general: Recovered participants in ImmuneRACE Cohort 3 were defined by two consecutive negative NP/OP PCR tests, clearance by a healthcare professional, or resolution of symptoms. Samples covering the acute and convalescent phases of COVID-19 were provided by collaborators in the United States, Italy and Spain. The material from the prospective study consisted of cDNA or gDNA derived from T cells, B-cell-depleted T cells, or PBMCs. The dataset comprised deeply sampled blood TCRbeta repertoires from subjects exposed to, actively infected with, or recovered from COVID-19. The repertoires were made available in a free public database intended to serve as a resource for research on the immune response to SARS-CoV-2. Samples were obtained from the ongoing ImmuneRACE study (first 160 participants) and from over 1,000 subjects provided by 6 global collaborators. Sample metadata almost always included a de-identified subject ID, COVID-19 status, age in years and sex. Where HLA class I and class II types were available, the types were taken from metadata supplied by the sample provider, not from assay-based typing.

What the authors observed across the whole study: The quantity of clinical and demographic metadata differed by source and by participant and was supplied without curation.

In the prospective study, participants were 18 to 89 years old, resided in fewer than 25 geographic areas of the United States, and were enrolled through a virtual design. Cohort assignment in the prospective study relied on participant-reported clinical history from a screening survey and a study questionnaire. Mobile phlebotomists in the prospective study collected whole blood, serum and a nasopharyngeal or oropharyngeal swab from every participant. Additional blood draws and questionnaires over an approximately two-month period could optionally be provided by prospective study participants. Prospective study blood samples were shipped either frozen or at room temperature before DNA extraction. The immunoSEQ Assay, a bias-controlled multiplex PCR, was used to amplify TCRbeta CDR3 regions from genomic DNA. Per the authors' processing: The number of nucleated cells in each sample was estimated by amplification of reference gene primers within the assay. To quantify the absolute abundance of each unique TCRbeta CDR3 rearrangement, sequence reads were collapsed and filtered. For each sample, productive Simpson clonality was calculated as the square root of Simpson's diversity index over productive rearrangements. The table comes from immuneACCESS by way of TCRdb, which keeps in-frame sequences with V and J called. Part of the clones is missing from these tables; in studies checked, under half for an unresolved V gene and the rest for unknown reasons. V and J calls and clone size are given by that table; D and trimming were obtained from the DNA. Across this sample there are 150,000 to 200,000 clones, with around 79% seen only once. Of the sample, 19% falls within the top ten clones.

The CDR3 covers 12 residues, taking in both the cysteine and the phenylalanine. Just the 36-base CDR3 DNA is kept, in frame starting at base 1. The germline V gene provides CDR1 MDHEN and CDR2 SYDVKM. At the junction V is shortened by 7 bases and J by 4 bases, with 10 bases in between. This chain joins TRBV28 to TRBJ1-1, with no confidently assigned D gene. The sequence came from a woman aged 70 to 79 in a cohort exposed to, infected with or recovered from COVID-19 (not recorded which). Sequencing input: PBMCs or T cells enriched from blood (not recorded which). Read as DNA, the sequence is TGTGCCAGCATGGCGGGCGGCACTGAAGCTTTCTTT. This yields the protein CASMAGGTEAFF. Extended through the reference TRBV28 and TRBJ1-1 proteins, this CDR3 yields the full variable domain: DVKVTQSSRYLVKRTGEKVFLECVQDMDHENMFWYRQDPGLGLRLIYFSYDVKMKEKGDIPEGYSVSREKKERFSLILESASTNQTSMYLCASMAGGTEAFFGQGTRLTVV.